This T cell receptor (beta chain) was found in a study of early T cells in non-severe SARS-CoV-2 infection. This clonotype showed up many times. Unique molecular identifiers were attached to individual cDNA molecules. TCRdb used MiXCR to reprocess the 5' RACE reads, holding one entry per CDR3 protein. The sample has 36,000 or so distinct CDR3 sequences; roughly 4.2% are singletons. The CDR3 has 10 amino acids. The germline CDR1 and CDR2 sequences are MNHEY and SMNVEV (reference sequence). V lost 9 bases and J lost 3, with 6 bases in between. The clonotype comes from an adult who was a healthcare worker with PCR-confirmed SARS-CoV-2 infection or an uninfected control (not recorded which). Source material: whole blood. V usage is TRBV27 and J usage is TRBJ2-7; D gene unclear. CDR3: CASINYEQYF. As DNA, the CDR3 is TGTGCCAGTATAAACTACGAGCAGTACTTC.